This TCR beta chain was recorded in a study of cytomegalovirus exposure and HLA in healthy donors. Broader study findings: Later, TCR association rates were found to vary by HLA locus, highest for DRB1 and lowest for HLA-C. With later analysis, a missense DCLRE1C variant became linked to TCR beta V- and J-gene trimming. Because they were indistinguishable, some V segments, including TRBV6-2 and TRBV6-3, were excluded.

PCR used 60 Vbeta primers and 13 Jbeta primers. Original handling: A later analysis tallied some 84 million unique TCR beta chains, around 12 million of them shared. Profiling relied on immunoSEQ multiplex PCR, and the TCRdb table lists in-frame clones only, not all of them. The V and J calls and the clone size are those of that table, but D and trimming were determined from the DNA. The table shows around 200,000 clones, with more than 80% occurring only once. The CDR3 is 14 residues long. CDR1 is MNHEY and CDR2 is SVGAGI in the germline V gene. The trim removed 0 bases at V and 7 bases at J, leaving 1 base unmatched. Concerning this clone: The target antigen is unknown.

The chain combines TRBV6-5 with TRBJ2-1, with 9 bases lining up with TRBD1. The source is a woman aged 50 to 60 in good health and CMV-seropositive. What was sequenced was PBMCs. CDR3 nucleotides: TGTGCCAGCAGTTACTCACAGGGGGCAAATGAGCAGTTCTTC. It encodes CASSYSQGANEQFF.